A selection of T cell receptor beta chains follows, all from one sample in a study of blood T cell repertoires in COVID-19. Measured with immunoSEQ multiplex PCR; TCRdb has only the in-frame clones, and not every one. The profile shows about 370,000 clones, under 90% of them singletons. The sequenced sample consisted of PBMCs or T cells enriched from blood (not recorded which). These receptor sequences come from a woman aged 25 to 45 who had recovered from COVID-19. CDR3s include the opening cysteine and the closing phenylalanine or tryptophan. The order of the fields is D gene, V gene, clone size, J gene, CDR3 protein, CDR3 DNA. A D gene is named only where the DNA matches it firmly. Clone size, where shown, is once, few, many, or a class for clones that have expanded.

TRBD1	TRBV13	.	TRBJ2-7	CASSLAAGTATYEQYF	TGTGCCAGCAGCTTAGCGGCCGGGACAGCTACCTACGAGCAGTACTTC
.	TRBV6-6	.	TRBJ1-6	CASSYSRLNSPLHF	TGTGCCAGCAGTTACTCGAGGCTTAATTCACCCCTCCACTTT
TRBD2	TRBV24-1	.	TRBJ2-2	CATSDLPGLAGNTGELFF	TGTGCCACCAGTGATCTCCCGGGACTAGCGGGAAACACCGGGGAGCTGTTTTTT
.	TRBV24-1	few	TRBJ1-4	CATSDPRSGEKLFF	TGTGCCACCAGTGACCCTCGTTCCGGGGAAAAACTGTTTTTT
.	TRBV7-9	.	TRBJ1-1	CASSSKPGGTEAFF	TGTGCCAGCAGCTCCAAACCGGGAGGCACTGAAGCTTTCTTT
TRBD2	TRBV29-1	.	TRBJ2-1	CSVGTSGYNEQFF	TGCAGCGTTGGGACTAGCGGATACAATGAGCAGTTCTTC
TRBD2	TRBV9	.	TRBJ2-1	CASSERSGGNNEQFF	TGTGCCAGCAGCGAGAGGTCGGGGGGAAACAATGAGCAGTTCTTC
TRBD1	TRBV28	.	TRBJ1-2	CASSPTGGVYGYTF	TGTGCCAGCAGTCCGACAGGGGGCGTCTATGGCTACACCTTC
TRBD1	TRBV7-9	.	TRBJ1-2	CASSFWDRGGDGYTF	TGTGCCAGCAGCTTCTGGGACAGGGGTGGCGATGGCTACACCTTC
.	TRBV6-5	.	TRBJ1-2	CASSLSGSAWFGYTF	TGTGCCAGCAGCCTCAGCGGGAGCGCGTGGTTCGGCTACACCTTC
TRBD1	TRBV27	.	TRBJ2-7	CASRYRQGSYEQYF	TGTGCCAGCAGATATAGACAGGGGTCCTACGAGCAGTACTTC
TRBD1	TRBV5-1	.	TRBJ1-1	CASSFGQGRTEAFF	TGCGCCAGCAGCTTCGGACAGGGTAGGACTGAAGCTTTCTTT
TRBD2	TRBV7-9	few	TRBJ2-7	CASSHSGELGRTYEQYF	TGTGCCAGCAGCCATTCAGGTGAACTCGGGAGGACCTACGAGCAGTACTTC
TRBD2	TRBV4-2	.	TRBJ2-5	CASSRAAAGGPKGETQYF	TGTGCCAGCAGCCGTGCAGCAGCGGGGGGGCCGAAGGGAGAGACCCAGTACTTC
.	TRBV27	.	TRBJ2-1	CASSFRYNEQFF	TGTGCCAGCAGTTTTAGATACAATGAGCAGTTCTTC
.	TRBV19	.	TRBJ1-2	CASSTGFAGPPFNYGYTF	TGTGCCAGTAGCACGGGGTTCGCAGGACCCCCTTTTAACTATGGCTACACCTTC
TRBD2	TRBV25-1	.	TRBJ2-7	CASRLETSGRYEQYF	TGTGCCAGCAGACTTGAGACTAGCGGGAGGTACGAGCAGTACTTC
.	TRBV28	.	TRBJ1-5	CASSSARVGPQHF	TGTGCCAGCAGTTCCGCCAGGGTCGGGCCCCAGCATTTT
TRBD1	TRBV29-1	.	TRBJ2-3	CSVSTGGTDTQYF	TGCAGCGTTTCGACAGGGGGCACAGATACGCAGTATTTT
TRBD1	TRBV19	.	TRBJ1-4	CASSPGYPGQQEKLFF	TGTGCCAGTAGTCCCGGTTATCCGGGACAGCAGGAAAAACTGTTTTTT
.	TRBV9	.	TRBJ1-1	CASSFRTVNTEAFF	TGTGCCAGCAGCTTTAGGACAGTAAACACTGAAGCTTTCTTT
.	TRBV19	.	TRBJ1-3	CASSFGQTGNTIYF	TGTGCCAGTAGTTTCGGACAGACTGGAAACACCATATATTTT
TRBD1	TRBV12-5	.	TRBJ1-2	CASGLLPRDRHYGYTF	TGTGCTAGTGGTTTGTTACCCAGGGACAGACACTATGGCTACACCTTC
TRBD2	TRBV2	.	TRBJ2-3	CASSRREWPDTQYF	TGTGCCAGCAGTCGGCGGGAGTGGCCAGATACGCAGTATTTT
.	TRBV28	once	TRBJ1-5	CASSYPTALADQPQHF	TGTGCCAGCAGTTACCCAACAGCCTTGGCTGATCAGCCCCAGCATTTT
.	TRBV19	.	TRBJ1-1	CASSLLGAGVTEAFF	TGTGCCAGTAGTCTCCTGGGGGCGGGCGTCACTGAAGCTTTCTTT
.	TRBV13	.	TRBJ2-1	CASSLGQVNYNEQFF	TGTGCCAGCAGCTTAGGACAGGTGAATTACAATGAGCAGTTCTTC